Presented here are 7 T cell receptor beta chains from one specimen sequenced in a study of blood T cell repertoires in COVID-19. Data came from immunoSEQ multiplex PCR; TCRdb stores just in-frame clones and leaves some out. This sample carries 200,000 to 250,000 clones, 90% of them seen once, and the ten largest clones take 2% to 3%. The sequencing sample was made of peripheral blood. These TCRs come from a man aged 25 to 45 with COVID-19, enrolled during active disease.

The chain uses TRBV19 and TRBJ1-2, with D possibly being TRBD1 (6 bases). Germline-derived CDR1 and CDR2 are LNHDA and SQIVND (reference sequence). The V end was cut by 4 bases, the J end by 2 bases, with 14 bases between. CDR3 length: 15 amino acids. CDR3 nucleotide sequence: TGTGCCAGTAGTACCAGGGACACCTACAACTATGGCTACACCTTC. This translates into CASSTRDTYNYGYTF.

This clone appeared a single time. The CDR3: CASSQDRVNQPQHF. The DNA for the CDR3 is TGCGCCAGCAGCCAAGATCGGGTAAATCAGCCCCAGCATTTT. V gene TRBV4-1 combines with J gene TRBJ1-5; D call uncertain. Germline V gene sequence: CDR1 MGHRA, CDR2 YSYEKL. The CDR3 runs to 14 residues. The germline V and J ends were trimmed by 0 bases and 4 bases, with 7 bases remaining between them.

J is TRBJ2-7 and V is TRBV20-1; possible D gene TRBD2, 6 bases. CDR3 length: 13 residues. V was cut by 3 bases and J by 7 bases, with 16 bases left in between. Germline assignment: CDR1 DFQATT and CDR2 SNEGSKA (reference sequence). CDR3: CSASRRGAREQYF. The CDR3 DNA is TGCAGTGCTAGTAGGAGGGGAGCTAGGGAGCAGTACTTC.

The chain employs TRBV6-6 and TRBJ1-6, with 8 bases that match TRBD1. CDR3 length: 16 residues. With 5 bases clipped from V and 3 bases from J, the junction kept 6 bases outside the gene matches. Looked up from germline, CDR1 is MNHNY and CDR2 is SVGAGI (reference sequence). CDR3 amino acids: CASSHPGTGYNSPLHF. DNA of the CDR3: TGTGCCAGCAGTCATCCCGGGACAGGCTATAATTCACCCCTCCACTTT.

The chain combines TRBV3-1 (or the pseudogene TRBV3-2) with TRBJ1-6; D is undetermined. The CDR3 extends over 16 amino acids. Looked up from germline, CDR1 is LGHDT and CDR2 is YNNKEL (reference sequence). V was cut by 4 bases and J by 0 bases, with 10 bases left in between. The DNA for the CDR3 is TGTGCCAGCAGCCTTAAACGGAGCTCCTATAATTCACCCCTCCACTTT. Protein: CASSLKRSSYNSPLHF.

This rearrangement joins TRBV28 to TRBJ1-5; no clear D. Per germline, CDR1 MDHEN and CDR2 SYDVKM. V was clipped by 0 bases and J by 6 bases, with 3 bases between them. The length of the CDR3 is 12 residues. The DNA for the CDR3 is TGTGCCAGCAGTTTATGGGCTCAGCCCCAGCATTTT. Translated, it gives CASSLWAQPQHF. Full variable domain (outside the CDR3, taken from reference TRBV28 and TRBJ1-5): DVKVTQSSRYLVKRTGEKVFLECVQDMDHENMFWYRQDPGLGLRLIYFSYDVKMKEKGDIPEGYSVSREKKERFSLILESASTNQTSMYLCASSLWAQPQHFGDGTRLSIL.

This chain connects TRBV7-9 to TRBJ2-1; a possible D gene is TRBD1 (6 bases). Germline V CDR1 and CDR2: SEHNR, FQNEAQ (reference sequence). CDR3 length equals 16 residues. Trimming removed 3 bases from V and 0 bases from J, with 12 bases in between. The CDR3 loop is CASSFIGGSSYNEQFF. The CDR3 bases are TGTGCCAGCAGCTTCATTGGGGGCAGCTCCTACAATGAGCAGTTCTTC.